This T cell receptor beta chain is drawn from a study of human thymus T cells. This clone is judged medium-sized. Its target is unknown. Only in-frame clones appear in the TCRdb table, and some are missing; sequencing was by immunoSEQ multiplex PCR. The table shows 57,000 or so clones, with 94% occurring only once. The study, taken as a whole, reports: Both thymic and peripheral blood repertoires showed apparently biased V and J usage.

The V end was cut by 5 bases, the J end by 7 bases, with 12 bases between. This CDR3 has 13 amino acids. Looked up from germline, CDR1 is SGHRS and CDR2 is YFSETQ. Sequencing used blood. The genes are TRBV5-1 and TRBJ2-2; D is unclear. The receptor comes from a boy under two years old with a congenital heart defect but otherwise immunologically healthy. As DNA, the CDR3 is TGCGCCAGCAGTTCCAGACCGGACGGGGAGCTGTTTTTT. This codes for CASSSRPDGELFF.